The T cell receptor (beta chain) described here comes from a study of blood T cell repertoires in COVID-19. Clones were read by immunoSEQ multiplex PCR, and TCRdb kept only the in-frame ones, dropping some. The sample has fewer than 300,000 clones; roughly 90% are singletons. This CDR3 has 16 residues. V dropped 1 base and J dropped 3 bases, with 14 bases sitting between them. The V gene's germline CDR1 is LNHDA and CDR2 SQIVND (reference sequence). The clonotype was recovered from a woman between 25 and 40 years old with COVID-19, enrolled during active disease. Input material: peripheral blood. The chain links TRBV19 to TRBJ2-3; a weak D match, TRBD2 (6 bases). CDR3 sequence: CASSIANRDSTDTQYF. CDR3 DNA sequence: TGTGCCAGTAGTATAGCCAACCGGGACTCGACAGATACGCAGTATTTT.